Shown below are 15 T cell receptor beta chains from a single sample sequenced in a study of T cell responses to AZD1222 COVID-19 vaccine. This table comes from immunoSEQ multiplex PCR, and its TCRdb copy is limited to in-frame clones, with some not included. The sample lists 80,000 to 95,000 clones; roughly 90% were seen once. The specimen was peripheral blood, collected on day 0 of MenACWY control vaccination. The receptors stem from an adult in good health.

Only one count was recorded for this clone. The CDR3 region has the DNA TGTGCCAGCAGCTCGTTACCCGGGACGGGAAATCAGCCCCAGCATTTT. Its translation is CASSSLPGTGNQPQHF. The J gene is TRBJ1-5, the V gene TRBV7-8, with D maybe TRBD1 (5 bases). V was pared by 4 bases and J by 4 bases, with 17 bases between. This CDR3 is 16 amino acids long. CDR1 and CDR2 from the germline V gene are SGHVS and FQNEAQ.

The chain has TRBV28 and TRBJ1-2, with 7 positions matching TRBD1. Germline V gene data show CDR1 as MDHEN and CDR2 as SYDVKM. CDR3 length: 12 residues. J was trimmed by 4 bases and V by 7 bases; bases with no gene match: 3. The CDR3 loop is CASTRQGYGYTF. The CDR3 DNA sequence: TGTGCCAGCACCCGACAGGGCTATGGCTACACCTTC.

The chain is built from TRBV25-1 and TRBJ2-7; possibly TRBD2 for D (6 bases). Germline V gene sequence: CDR1 MGHDK, CDR2 SYGVNS. Trimming left V 3 bases short and J 1 base short, with 13 bases between. The CDR3 is 15 amino acids. The CDR3: CASSDNTGTSYEQYF. CDR3 coding DNA: TGTGCCAGCAGTGATAACACGGGGACTTCCTACGAGCAGTACTTC.

V usage is TRBV6-2 or TRBV6-3 and J usage is TRBJ1-5, with D possibly being TRBD1 (5 bases). Trimming took off 2 bases at V and 2 bases at J, with 10 bases between the two ends. Germline CDR1 reads MNHEY; CDR2 reads SVGEGT. The CDR3 consists of 15 residues. This CDR3 is CASSYGQGGNQPQHF. The CDR3 bases are TGTGCCAGCAGTTACGGGCAGGGTGGCAATCAGCCCCAGCATTTT.

The gene calls are TRBV4-2 and TRBJ1-1, with TRBD1 matching 8 bases. Losses at the gene ends were 5 bases for V and 1 base for J; bases not matched to a gene: 9. CDR3 size: 16 residues. Germline CDR1 reads LGHNA; CDR2 reads YNFKEQ. The CDR3 coding sequence is TGTGCCAGCAGCAATCTACAGGGGGTCGGGAACACTGAAGCTTTCTTT. It codes for CASSNLQGVGNTEAFF.

The rearrangement uses TRBV28 and TRBJ2-3; TRBD2 aligns across 7 bases. CDR1 is MDHEN, CDR2 SYDVKM, per germline. Unmatched junction bases numbered 13, after V lost 6 bases and J lost 4 bases. This CDR3 contains 16 residues. The CDR3 is CASSFGTNQQSDTQYF. Here the CDR3 DNA reads TGTGCCAGCAGCTTTGGGACTAATCAACAATCAGATACGCAGTATTTT. Full variable domain (missing parts from reference TRBV28 and TRBJ2-3): DVKVTQSSRYLVKRTGEKVFLECVQDMDHENMFWYRQDPGLGLRLIYFSYDVKMKEKGDIPEGYSVSREKKERFSLILESASTNQTSMYLCASSFGTNQQSDTQYFGPGTRLTVL.

This clone has just one count. This rearrangement joins TRBV5-6 to TRBJ2-3; D is unresolved. V was pared by 0 bases and J by 3 bases, with 11 bases between. CDR3 length equals 15 residues. Germline V CDR1 and CDR2: SGHDT, YYEEEE. CDR3 residues: CASSLEQVWTDTQYF. CDR3 DNA sequence: TGTGCCAGCAGCTTGGAGCAGGTCTGGACAGATACGCAGTATTTT.

The gene calls are TRBV6-5 and TRBJ2-7; 7 bases agree with TRBD2. CDR3 size: 15 residues. CDR1 and CDR2 (germline): MNHEY, SVGAGI. V was clipped by 0 bases and J by 2 bases; unmatched bases: 4. In DNA form, the CDR3 reads TGTGCCAGCAGTTACTCCGGGGAGGGCCCCTACGAGCAGTACTTC. Its translation: CASSYSGEGPYEQYF.

The rearrangement joins TRBV29-1 to TRBJ2-7, with 8 bases matching TRBD1. In germline, CDR1 is SQVTM, CDR2 ANQGSEA. This CDR3 has 18 residues. The V gene end was trimmed by 0 bases and the J gene end by 0 bases; junction bases not matched to a gene: 13. The chain's CDR3 is CSVEDLGKNRGNSYEQYF. The CDR3 DNA reads as TGCAGCGTTGAAGATCTTGGAAAGAACAGGGGGAACTCCTACGAGCAGTACTTC.

This chain links TRBV5-5 with TRBJ2-7, with 9 bases fitting TRBD2. V shed 2 bases and J 1 base; nucleotides not matched to a gene: 7. The germline V gene encodes CDR1 SGHKS and CDR2 YYEKEE (reference sequence). The CDR3 totals 16 residues. The DNA for the CDR3 is TGTGCCAGCAGCTTCCCCGGGACTAGCCAATCCTACGAGCAGTACTTC. Translated, it gives CASSFPGTSQSYEQYF.

The rearrangement joins TRBV28 to TRBJ1-6; TRBD1 matches 8 bases. CDR1 and CDR2 (germline): MDHEN, SYDVKM. Germline trimming cut 4 bases from V and 4 bases from J; bases unmatched to any gene: 6. The CDR3 covers 16 residues. The CDR3, as DNA: TGTGCCAGCAGTTCTGGACAGGGTACTTATAATTCACCCCTCCACTTT. Its translation is CASSSGQGTYNSPLHF.

This chain joins TRBV15 and TRBJ2-1; D is undetermined. V dropped 0 bases and J dropped 8 bases, with 14 bases sitting between them. Looked up from germline, CDR1 is LNHNV and CDR2 is YYDKDF (reference sequence). The CDR3 has 15 residues. CDR3 region: CATSRERGRIHEQFF. The CDR3 nucleotides are TGTGCCACCAGCAGAGAGCGCGGACGGATTCATGAGCAGTTCTTC.

The chain uses TRBV11-1 and TRBJ2-5, with 10 bases that match TRBD1. The CDR3 runs 14 residues. The V gene's germline CDR1 is SGHAT and CDR2 FQDESV (reference sequence). J gave up 6 bases and V 5 bases, and 6 bases lay outside the gene matches. The CDR3 spells CASSPRDRGKTQYF. DNA of the CDR3: TGTGCCAGCAGCCCACGGGACAGGGGAAAGACCCAGTACTTC.

The chain is built from TRBV28 and TRBJ2-1; 7 bases match TRBD2. The germline V gene encodes CDR1 MDHEN and CDR2 SYDVKM. This CDR3 comprises 14 residues. V lost 10 bases and J lost 0; bases outside the gene matches: 6. As DNA, the CDR3 is TGTGCCACCCAGGGCGGGAGCTCCTACAATGAGCAGTTCTTC. It translates to CATQGGSSYNEQFF. The whole variable domain, filled in from reference TRBV28 and TRBJ2-1, reads DVKVTQSSRYLVKRTGEKVFLECVQDMDHENMFWYRQDPGLGLRLIYFSYDVKMKEKGDIPEGYSVSREKKERFSLILESASTNQTSMYLCATQGGSSYNEQFFGPGTRLTVL.

This sequence joins TRBV6-5 and TRBJ2-3, with 7 bases identical to TRBD2. The CDR3 is 15 residues long. J gave up 1 base and V 0 bases, and 1 base lay outside the gene matches. Germline V gene data show CDR1 as MNHEY and CDR2 as SVGAGI. CDR3 sequence: CASSYSGGGTDTQYF. CDR3 bases: TGTGCCAGCAGTTACTCGGGGGGGGGCACAGATACGCAGTATTTT.